This T cell receptor (beta chain) was recorded in a study of blood T cell repertoires in COVID-19. As for the study in general: Samples representing acute and convalescent COVID-19 were sourced from the United States, Italy and Spain. Sample material is recorded as cDNA or gDNA derived from T cells, B-cell-depleted T cells, or PBMCs.

Under the authors' procedure: Reference gene primer amplification gave nucleated cell count estimates. Only in-frame clones appear in the TCRdb table, and some are missing; sequencing was by immunoSEQ multiplex PCR. V, J and clone size were drawn from that table, and D and trimming were deduced from the DNA. The sample has 53,000 or so clones; approximately 80% are singletons. CDR3 length: 15 residues. The V segment lost 4 bases and the J segment 6 bases; nucleotides outside the gene matches: 6. Germline V gene data show CDR1 as SGHTA and CDR2 as FQGTGA. The material sequenced was peripheral blood. This chain links TRBV7-3 with TRBJ2-1, with 10 bases matching TRBD2. The TCR comes from a man between 70 and 80 years old with active or convalescent COVID-19. CDR3 protein: CASSSGLAAGNEQFF. The CDR3 DNA reads TGTGCCAGCAGCTCAGGACTAGCGGCAGGCAATGAGCAGTTCTTC.